This T cell receptor beta chain was sequenced for a study of blood T cell repertoires in COVID-19. Study summary: Acute and convalescent COVID-19 samples came from the United States, Italy and Spain. From T cells, B-cell-depleted T cells, or PBMCs came the material, which was cDNA or gDNA.

The trim removed 0 bases at V and 13 bases at J, leaving 11 bases unmatched. The V gene's germline CDR1 is LGHDT and CDR2 YNNKEL (reference sequence). This CDR3 has 15 residues. As originally analysed: Using reference gene primer amplification, nucleated cell counts were estimated. Some clones are missing from TCRdb's copy, which holds only in-frame ones; the method was immunoSEQ multiplex PCR. V, J and clone size reflect that table, while D and trimming were determined from the DNA. The sample carries roughly 120,000 clones, 77% recorded once. The TCR sequence derives from a human donor in a cohort sampled during active COVID-19. Sequenced material: peripheral blood. The chain has TRBV3-1 (or the pseudogene TRBV3-2) and TRBJ1-2, with 10 positions matching TRBD1. CDR3 sequence reads: CASSQDSYGTGALTF. In nucleotides, the CDR3 is TGTGCCAGCAGCCAAGACTCCTACGGGACAGGGGCCCTCACCTTC.